The 28 T cell receptor beta chains below come from one sample, sequenced in a study of patients and donors after allogeneic stem cell transplantation. TCRdb re-called the RT-PCR reads through MiXCR, storing one row per CDR3 protein. The data show around 90,000 distinct CDR3 sequences, roughly 43% seen once. The sequenced sample was blood, either unsorted or a sorted T cell fraction (not recorded which). Source of these receptors: a human donor who was either an allogeneic HSCT recipient or a stem cell or donor lymphocyte infusion donor (not recorded which). It is not recorded whose cells these are; they may come from a transplant donor.

The V call is TRBV9, the J call TRBJ1-4; a possible D gene is TRBD1 (5 bases). The ends were cut back, 0 bases at V and 4 bases at J, with 10 bases in the middle. Germline V gives CDR1 SGDLS, CDR2 YYNGEE. The CDR3 is 15 residues long. The CDR3 sequence: CASSVGGRYNEKLFF. The CDR3 DNA follows: TGTGCCAGCAGCGTAGGGGGACGGTATAATGAAAAACTGTTTTTT. The full variable domain, rest sourced from reference TRBV9 and TRBJ1-4, is DSGVTQTPKHLITATGQRVTLRCSPRSGDLSVYWYQQSLDQGLQFLIQYYNGEERAKGNILERFSAQQFPDLHSELNLSSLELGDSALYFCASSVGGRYNEKLFFGSGTQLSVL.

This rearrangement joins TRBV29-1 to TRBJ1-1; TRBD1 matches at 9 bases. The CDR3 length is 16 residues. Germline V lookup: CDR1 SQVTM, CDR2 ANQGSEA. With 4 bases clipped from V and 7 bases from J, the junction kept 16 bases outside the gene matches. This chain's CDR3 is CSVGGIRDRAGSEAFF. The CDR3 coding sequence is TGCAGCGTTGGGGGCATCCGGGACAGGGCGGGGAGTGAAGCTTTCTTT.

The chain carries TRBV6-1 and TRBJ1-1; D is perhaps TRBD1 (6 bases). CDR1 and CDR2 (germline): MNHNS, SASEGT. Trimming cost V 7 bases and J 3 bases, with 15 bases left between them. The CDR3 sequence is 14 residues long. The CDR3 loop reads CASILAGGHTEAFF. Written as DNA, the CDR3 is TGTGCCAGCATCTTGGCCGGGGGCCACACTGAAGCTTTCTTT.

The rearrangement joins TRBV7-3 to TRBJ2-2; D ambiguous. The CDR3 sequence is 11 residues long. Germline V CDR1 and CDR2: SGHTA, FQGTGA. V gave up 5 bases and J gave up 5 bases, with 3 bases separating them. DNA of the CDR3: TGTGCCAGCAGCCCGACCGGGGAGCTGTTTTTT. Protein: CASSPTGELFF.

In its sample, this clonotype was seen a few times. V and J are TRBV12-3 or TRBV12-4 and TRBJ1-5, with 7 bases aligning to TRBD1. V shed 5 bases and J 1 base; nucleotides not matched to a gene: 14. This CDR3 is 18 amino acids long. In DNA, the CDR3 is TGTGCCAGCAGTCCTTATAGGACAGGTCATATGAGCAATCAGCCCCAGCATTTT. Amino acid sequence: CASSPYRTGHMSNQPQHF.

The chain couples TRBV12-3 or TRBV12-4 to TRBJ2-2; D ambiguous. Trimming stripped 7 bases from V and 6 bases from J, with 12 bases between. The length of the CDR3 is 13 residues. CDR3 sequence (DNA): TGTGCCAGCACCCTTCTGGATGCCGGGGAGCTGTTTTTT. It specifies CASTLLDAGELFF.

The rearrangement uses TRBV25-1 and TRBJ1-3; the D is unclear. CDR3 length equals 15 residues. V lost 0 bases and J 1 base, leaving 7 bases between the germline ends. Looked up from germline, CDR1 is MGHDK and CDR2 is SYGVNS. Written as DNA, the CDR3 is TGTGCCAGCAGTGAATACCGGGGTTCTGGAAACACCATATATTTT. Amino acid sequence: CASSEYRGSGNTIYF.

In its sample, this clonotype was seen a few times. This rearrangement joins TRBV28 to TRBJ1-5; 8 bases are shared with TRBD1. J lost 0 bases, V lost 5 bases, and 6 bases had no gene match. The germline V gene has CDR1 MDHEN and CDR2 SYDVKM. The CDR3 runs to 16 residues. DNA for the CDR3: TGTGCCAGCAGTCGGACAGGGACGTATAGCAATCAGCCCCAGCATTTT. Encoded protein: CASSRTGTYSNQPQHF.

This sequence joins TRBV7-8 and TRBJ1-5; TRBD1 agrees at 7 bases. The CDR3 has 17 amino acids. The germline V gene encodes CDR1 SGHVS and CDR2 FQNEAQ. V gave up 1 base and J gave up 6 bases; unmatched junction bases: 12. For the CDR3, the DNA is TGTGCCAGCAGCTTAGAGGCATTTTCCAGGGGGAGTCAGCCCCAGCATTTT. Its protein product is CASSLEAFSRGSQPQHF.

This clonotype was seen a few times. The chain links TRBV13 to TRBJ1-3; D might be TRBD1 (5 bases). Looked up from germline, CDR1 is PRHDT and CDR2 is FYEKMQ (reference sequence). V lost 1 base to trimming and J lost 4 bases, with 17 bases between them. This CDR3 is built from 17 residues. Written as DNA, the CDR3 is TGTGCCAGCAGCTTAGAGGCCAGCGGCGGGGGAGGAAACACCATATATTTT. Protein: CASSLEASGGGGNTIYF.

The DNA for the CDR3 is TGTGCCAGCGGGAAAGAGACCCAGTACTTC. It specifies CASGKETQYF. The chain combines TRBV12-3 or TRBV12-4 with TRBJ2-5; D unresolved. Between the trimmed V and J ends, which lost 8 bases and 3 bases, there was a span of 4 bases. The CDR3 loop spans 10 amino acids.

This clonotype was counted between two and nine times. This chain joins TRBV28 and TRBJ1-2, with TRBD1 matching over 9 bases. V lost 5 bases to trimming and J lost 1 base; unmatched junction nucleotides: 14. The CDR3 has 18 amino acids. Germline CDR1 is MDHEN and CDR2 is SYDVKM. The CDR3 DNA follows: TGTGCCAGCAGTGATGCCCCACCCGTGGGACAGGGTAACTATGGCTACACCTTC. Translated, it gives CASSDAPPVGQGNYGYTF.

The J gene is TRBJ1-4, the V gene TRBV5-1; D may be TRBD1 (5 bases). V was pared by 1 base and J by 6 bases, with 16 bases between. CDR1 is SGHRS and CDR2 is YFSETQ in the germline V gene. The CDR3 spans 16 residues. The CDR3 is CASSLWQGGGYEKLFF. The CDR3 coding sequence is TGCGCCAGCAGCTTGTGGCAGGGAGGTGGTTATGAAAAACTGTTTTTT.

This clonotype was recorded a few times. The J gene is TRBJ1-1, the V gene TRBV12-3 or TRBV12-4; D is unclear. The CDR3 is 16 residues long. With 4 bases removed from V and 1 base from J, the gap between germline ends came to 16 bases. DNA of the CDR3: TGTGCCAGCAGTTCTAGCCTGGGTTGGGGGAACACTGAAGCTTTCTTT. The encoded protein is CASSSSLGWGNTEAFF.

V and J are TRBV28 and TRBJ1-1; weak D call: TRBD1 (5 bases). Germline assignment: CDR1 MDHEN and CDR2 SYDVKM. The V and J ends lost 3 bases and 5 bases respectively, with 16 bases between them. The CDR3 covers 15 residues. CDR3 bases: TGTGCCAGCAGTTTCCCGGGGGGGAGAGGGACTGAAGCTTTCTTT. Encoded protein: CASSFPGGRGTEAFF.

The V call is TRBV11-3, the J call TRBJ2-1; 7 positions match TRBD1. V shed 5 bases, J shed 3 bases, and the junction held 19 bases outside the gene matches. This CDR3 has 19 residues. Per the germline V gene, CDR1 is SGHNT and CDR2 is YENEEA. The CDR3 sequence: CASSTRQGSTIPHYNEQFF. The CDR3 nucleotides read TGTGCCAGCAGCACAAGACAGGGATCAACTATTCCTCACTACAATGAGCAGTTCTTC.

This clonotype has just a few counts. The rearrangement links TRBV28 to TRBJ1-3; D is unclear. Germline CDR1 is MDHEN and CDR2 is SYDVKM. The CDR3 covers 14 residues. The germline V and J ends were trimmed by 5 bases and 0 bases, with 8 bases remaining between them. CDR3 in amino acids: CASSEVLSGNTIYF. The CDR3 bases are TGTGCCAGCAGTGAAGTCCTCTCTGGAAACACCATATATTTT. The complete variable domain, with remaining parts taken from reference TRBV28 and TRBJ1-3, reads DVKVTQSSRYLVKRTGEKVFLECVQDMDHENMFWYRQDPGLGLRLIYFSYDVKMKEKGDIPEGYSVSREKKERFSLILESASTNQTSMYLCASSEVLSGNTIYFGEGSWLTVV.

CDR3 sequence (DNA): TGTGCCAGCAGTTACTTCGGGGACTCCTATAATTCACCCCTCCACTTT. Its protein is CASSYFGDSYNSPLHF. This chain links TRBV6-2 or TRBV6-3 with TRBJ1-6, with D hard to call. V shed 1 base and J shed 0 bases, with 7 bases lying between them. The CDR3 consists of 16 residues. Germline CDR1 and CDR2: MNHEY and SVGEGT.

This clonotype was seen more than once but under ten times. The chain carries TRBV2 and TRBJ1-5, with TRBD1 matching over 7 bases. Germline values: CDR1 SNHLY, CDR2 FYNNEI. The V segment lost 6 bases and the J segment 3 bases; nucleotides outside the gene matches: 5. CDR3 size: 14 residues. CDR3 DNA sequence: TGTGCCAGCAGGAGAGACAGGGACAATCAGCCCCAGCATTTT. Encoded protein: CASRRDRDNQPQHF. Using reference TRBV2 and TRBJ1-5 for the parts outside the CDR3, the full variable domain is EPEVTQTPSHQVTQMGQEVILRCVPISNHLYFYWYRQILGQKVEFLVSFYNNEISEKSEIFDDQFSVERPDGSNFTLKIRSTKLEDSAMYFCASRRDRDNQPQHFGDGTRLSIL.

J is TRBJ1-4 and V is TRBV13; D remains ambiguous. V was clipped by 4 bases and J by 1 base, with 7 bases between them. There are 14 residues in the CDR3. Germline V gene data show CDR1 as PRHDT and CDR2 as FYEKMQ (reference sequence). This chain's CDR3 is CASSSRKTNEKLFF. The DNA for the CDR3 is TGTGCCAGCAGCTCCAGGAAAACTAATGAAAAACTGTTTTTT.

The chain combines TRBV28 with TRBJ1-1; possible D gene TRBD1, 5 bases. In germline, CDR1 is MDHEN, CDR2 SYDVKM. CDR3 length: 14 residues. Trimming took off 6 bases at V and 1 base at J, with 12 bases between the two ends. CDR3 sequence (DNA): TGTGCCAGCAGCCTTTTCGGGGGGAACACTGAAGCTTTCTTT. Translation gives CASSLFGGNTEAFF.

The V call is TRBV29-1, the J call TRBJ1-5; perhaps TRBD1 as D (5 bases). The germline V and J ends were trimmed by 5 bases and 2 bases, with 16 bases remaining between them. The CDR3 has 15 residues. Per germline, CDR1 SQVTM and CDR2 ANQGSEA. CDR3 protein: CSVRKDGGGNQPQHF. The CDR3 DNA reads TGCAGCGTTCGGAAAGACGGGGGAGGCAATCAGCCCCAGCATTTT.

CDR3 coding DNA: TGTGCCAGCACCTTCTTAGCGACCCTACGGGATTCACCCCTCCACTTT. It translates to CASTFLATLRDSPLHF. The chain joins TRBV6-2 or TRBV6-3 to TRBJ1-6; no reliable D call. In germline, CDR1 is MNHEY, CDR2 SVGEGT. The V and J ends lost 7 bases and 8 bases respectively, with 21 bases between them. The CDR3 sequence is 16 residues long.

The chain couples TRBV4-1 to TRBJ1-5; 8 bases match TRBD1. CDR1 and CDR2 (germline): MGHRA, YSYEKL. The V and J ends lost 1 base and 2 bases, in that order; junction bases with no gene match: 7. CDR3 length: 17 residues. Written as DNA, the CDR3 is TGCGCCAGCAGCCAAGGGCTGACAGGGGATGGCAATCAGCCCCAGCATTTT. This gives the protein CASSQGLTGDGNQPQHF.

A few counts support this clonotype. The chain carries TRBV28 and TRBJ1-2; the D gene is possibly TRBD1 (6 bases). This CDR3 contains 13 residues. V gave up 3 bases and J gave up 4 bases, with 9 bases separating them. Germline lookup yields CDR1 MDHEN and CDR2 SYDVKM. CDR3 DNA: TGTGCCAGCAGTTTGGGGGGCTTCTATGGCTACACCTTC. It specifies CASSLGGFYGYTF.

The chain recombines TRBV20-1 with TRBJ2-7; D is possibly TRBD2 (6 bases). V lost 3 bases and J lost 4, with 22 bases in between. CDR3 length equals 16 residues. The V gene's germline CDR1 is DFQATT and CDR2 SNEGSKA (reference sequence). The CDR3 coding sequence is TGCAGTGCTAGGTGGGATAGACTAGTGAAAGGTTACGAGCAGTACTTC. Its translation is CSARWDRLVKGYEQYF.

V gene TRBV12-3 or TRBV12-4 combines with J gene TRBJ2-7; a weak D match, TRBD1 (5 bases). V shed 3 bases and J shed 2 bases, with 14 bases lying between them. There are 15 residues in the CDR3. This CDR3 reads CASSFWTRTAYEQYF. The CDR3 DNA is TGTGCCAGCAGTTTCTGGACACGGACGGCCTACGAGCAGTACTTC.

This clonotype was counted between two and nine times. The rearrangement links TRBV9 to TRBJ1-5; D is undetermined. CDR1 is SGDLS and CDR2 is YYNGEE in the germline V gene. The CDR3 runs to 14 residues. Trimming stripped 5 bases from V and 2 bases from J, with 11 bases between. Here the CDR3 reads CASRRTAGNQPQHF. In DNA form, the CDR3 reads TGTGCCAGCAGGCGGACGGCAGGCAATCAGCCCCAGCATTTT.